The clone carrying this TCR beta chain was observed a handful of times. Its antigen is unidentified. This sample stems from a study of T cell repertoires in cytomegalovirus infection. Across the whole study: Signatures in public TCR beta sequences pointed to both CMV infection and matching HLA type. Study-wide findings and caveats: Cumulative public TCR beta family frequency identified CMV carriers with the relevant HLA. In two of eight donors, the top clonotype was HLA-C-restricted CMV-specific.

Using its own MiXCR run on the reads, TCRdb lists one record per CDR3 protein. The data show fewer than 1,000,000 distinct CDR3 sequences, roughly 30% seen once. The length of the CDR3 is 14 residues. The V gene's germline CDR1 is MNHEY and CDR2 SMNVEV (reference sequence). V lost 5 bases and J lost 2, with 10 bases in between. The chain links TRBV27 to TRBJ1-5; D not certain. This TCR came from a human donor in good health (CMV status not recorded). Some clones in this sample may be carry-over from other donors' samples. Sequencing used cultured CD8+ T cells from PBMCs, obtained from culture after CMV antigen stimulation. The CDR3 loop is CASSIGFRNQPQHF. Here the CDR3 DNA reads TGTGCCAGCAGTATAGGTTTTCGCAATCAGCCCCAGCATTTT.